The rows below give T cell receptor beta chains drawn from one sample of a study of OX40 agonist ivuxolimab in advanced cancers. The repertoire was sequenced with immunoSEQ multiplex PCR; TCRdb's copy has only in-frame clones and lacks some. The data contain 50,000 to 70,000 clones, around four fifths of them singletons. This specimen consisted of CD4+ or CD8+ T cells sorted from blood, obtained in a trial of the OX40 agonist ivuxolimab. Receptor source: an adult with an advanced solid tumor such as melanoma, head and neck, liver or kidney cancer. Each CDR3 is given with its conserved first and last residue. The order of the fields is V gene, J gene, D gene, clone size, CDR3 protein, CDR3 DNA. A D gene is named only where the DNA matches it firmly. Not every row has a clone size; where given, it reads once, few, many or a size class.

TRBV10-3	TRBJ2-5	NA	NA	CAIGGAGRETQYF	TGTGCCATCGGGGGTGCTGGTCGGGAGACCCAGTACTTC
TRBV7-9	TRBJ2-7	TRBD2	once	CASTTSGSSYEQYF	TGTGCCAGCACGACTAGCGGGAGCTCCTACGAGCAGTACTTC
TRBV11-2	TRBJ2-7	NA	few	CASSLEGYEQYF	TGTGCCAGCAGCTTAGAAGGTTACGAGCAGTACTTC
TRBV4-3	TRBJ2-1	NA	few	CASSRSTDYNEQFF	TGCGCCAGCAGCCGGTCGACTGACTACAATGAGCAGTTCTTC
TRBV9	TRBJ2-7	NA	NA	CASSVEGSLRGEQYF	TGTGCCAGCAGCGTAGAGGGTAGCCTCCGAGGGGAGCAGTACTTC
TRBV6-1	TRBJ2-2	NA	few	CARRDKNTGELFF	TGTGCCAGACGAGACAAGAACACCGGGGAGCTGTTTTTT
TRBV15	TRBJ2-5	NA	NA	CATSRRNTGTQYF	TGTGCCACCAGCAGACGAAACACCGGGACCCAGTACTTC
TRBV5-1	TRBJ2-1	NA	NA	CASSLDLALYNEQFF	TGCGCCAGCAGCTTGGATTTAGCCCTCTACAATGAGCAGTTCTTC
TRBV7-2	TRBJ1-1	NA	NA	CASSLDWNGVAFF	TGTGCCAGCAGCTTAGATTGGAATGGGGTGGCTTTCTTT
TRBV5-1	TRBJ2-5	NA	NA	CASSSGQSTFQETQYF	TGCGCCAGCAGCTCCGGACAGTCTACTTTCCAAGAGACCCAGTACTTC
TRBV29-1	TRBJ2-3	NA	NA	CSVDGGADTQYF	TGCAGCGTTGACGGTGGGGCAGATACGCAGTATTTT
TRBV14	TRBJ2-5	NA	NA	CASSQDKEEQEETQYF	TGTGCCAGCAGCCAAGATAAGGAGGAACAGGAAGAGACCCAGTACTTC
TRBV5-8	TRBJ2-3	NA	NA	CASSFPGLGVHTDTQYF	TGTGCCAGCAGCTTCCCCGGCCTGGGAGTCCACACAGATACGCAGTATTTT
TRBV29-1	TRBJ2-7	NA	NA	CSVRTDPYEQYF	TGCAGCGTTAGGACGGATCCCTACGAGCAGTACTTC
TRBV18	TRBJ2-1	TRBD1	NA	CASSPHPGQGAGEQFF	TGTGCCAGCTCACCACATCCGGGACAGGGGGCCGGTGAGCAGTTCTTC
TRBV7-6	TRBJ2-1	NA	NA	CASSLASSSRVNEQFF	TGTGCCAGCAGCTTAGCAAGTTCGAGTAGAGTTAATGAGCAGTTCTTC
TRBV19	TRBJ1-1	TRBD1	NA	CASSQRQGLNTEAFF	TGTGCCAGTAGTCAAAGACAGGGTTTGAACACTGAAGCTTTCTTT
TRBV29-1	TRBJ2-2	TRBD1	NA	CSVGGQGYTGELFF	TGCAGCGTTGGGGGACAGGGGTACACCGGGGAGCTGTTTTTT
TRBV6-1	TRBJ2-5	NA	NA	CASTKQGPAETQYF	TGTGCCAGCACCAAACAAGGGCCGGCGGAGACCCAGTACTTC
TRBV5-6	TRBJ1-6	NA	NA	CASSPTGLNSPLHF	TGTGCCAGCAGCCCGACAGGACTTAATTCACCCCTCCACTTT
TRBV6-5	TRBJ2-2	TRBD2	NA	CASSYGAGYTGELFF	TGTGCCAGCAGTTACGGAGCGGGGTACACCGGGGAGCTGTTTTTT
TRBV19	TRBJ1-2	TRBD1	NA	CASSPDRWYGYTF	TGTGCCAGTAGCCCGGACAGGTGGTATGGCTACACCTTC
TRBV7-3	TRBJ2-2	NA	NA	CASSFLGENTGELFF	TGTGCCAGCAGCTTCTTAGGAGAGAACACCGGGGAGCTGTTTTTT
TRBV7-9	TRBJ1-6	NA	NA	CASSLGGVHSPLHF	TGTGCCAGCAGCTTAGGAGGGGTCCATTCACCCCTCCACTTT
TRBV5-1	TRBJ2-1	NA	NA	CASSWRGQRYNEQFF	TGCGCCAGCAGCTGGCGGGGGCAGCGCTACAATGAGCAGTTCTTC
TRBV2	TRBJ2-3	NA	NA	CASSEGLVDTQYF	TGTGCCAGCAGTGAAGGGTTGGTAGATACGCAGTATTTT
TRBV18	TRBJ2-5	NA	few	CASSPQWAGPKPDQETQYF	TGTGCCAGCTCACCACAGTGGGCGGGGCCCAAACCGGATCAAGAGACCCAGTACTTC
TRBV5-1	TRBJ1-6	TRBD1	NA	CASSSTGGGVGNSPLHF	TGCGCCAGCAGCTCCACAGGGGGTGGTGTAGGGAATTCACCCCTCCACTTT
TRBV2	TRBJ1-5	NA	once	CASTKSDRYQPQHF	TGTGCCAGCACGAAATCAGACAGATATCAGCCCCAGCATTTT